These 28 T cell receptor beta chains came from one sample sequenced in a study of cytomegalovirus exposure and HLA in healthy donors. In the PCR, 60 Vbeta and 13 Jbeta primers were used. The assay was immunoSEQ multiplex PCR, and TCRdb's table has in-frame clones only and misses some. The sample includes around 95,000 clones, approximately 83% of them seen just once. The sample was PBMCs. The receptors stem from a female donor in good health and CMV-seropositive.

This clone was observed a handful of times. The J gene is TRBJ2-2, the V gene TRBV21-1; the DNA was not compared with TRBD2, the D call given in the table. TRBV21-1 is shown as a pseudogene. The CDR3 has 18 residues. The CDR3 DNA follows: TGTGCCAGCAGCACCCTAGCGGGGGGCCCCGCGAACACCGGGGAGCTGTTTTTT. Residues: CASSTLAGGPANTGELFF.

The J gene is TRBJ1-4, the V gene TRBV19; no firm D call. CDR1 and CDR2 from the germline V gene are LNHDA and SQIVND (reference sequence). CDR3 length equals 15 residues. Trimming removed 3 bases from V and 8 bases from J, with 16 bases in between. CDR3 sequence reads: CASSIGRGKGEKLFF. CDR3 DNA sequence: TGTGCCAGTAGTATTGGTCGGGGAAAGGGAGAAAAACTGTTTTTT.

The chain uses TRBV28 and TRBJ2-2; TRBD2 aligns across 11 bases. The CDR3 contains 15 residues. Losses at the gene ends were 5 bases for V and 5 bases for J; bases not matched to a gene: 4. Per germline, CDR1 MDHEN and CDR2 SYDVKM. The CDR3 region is CASSVSGRVTGELFF. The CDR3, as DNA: TGTGCCAGCAGTGTTAGCGGGAGGGTTACCGGGGAGCTGTTTTTT. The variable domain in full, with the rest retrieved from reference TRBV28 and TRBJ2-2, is DVKVTQSSRYLVKRTGEKVFLECVQDMDHENMFWYRQDPGLGLRLIYFSYDVKMKEKGDIPEGYSVSREKKERFSLILESASTNQTSMYLCASSVSGRVTGELFFGEGSRLTVL.

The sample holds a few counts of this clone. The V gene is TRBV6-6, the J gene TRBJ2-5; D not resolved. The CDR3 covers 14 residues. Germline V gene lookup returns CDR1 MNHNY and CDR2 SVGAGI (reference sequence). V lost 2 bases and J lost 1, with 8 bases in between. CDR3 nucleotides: TGTGCCAGCAGTTACGGGCGCGTCCAAGAGACCCAGTACTTC. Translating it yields CASSYGRVQETQYF.

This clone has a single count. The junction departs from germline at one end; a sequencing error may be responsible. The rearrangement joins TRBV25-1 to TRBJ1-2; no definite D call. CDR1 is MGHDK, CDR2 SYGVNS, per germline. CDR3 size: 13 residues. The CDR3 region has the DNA TGTGCCAGCAGTAAACTAGAACCCTATGGCTACCCCTTC. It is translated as CASSKLEPYGYPF.

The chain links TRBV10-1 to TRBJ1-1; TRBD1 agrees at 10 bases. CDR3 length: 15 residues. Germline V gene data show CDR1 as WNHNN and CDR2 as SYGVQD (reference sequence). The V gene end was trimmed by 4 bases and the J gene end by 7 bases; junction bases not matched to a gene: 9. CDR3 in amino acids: CASSGGQGIPLEAFF. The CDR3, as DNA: TGCGCCAGCAGTGGGGGACAGGGGATCCCCCTTGAAGCTTTCTTT.

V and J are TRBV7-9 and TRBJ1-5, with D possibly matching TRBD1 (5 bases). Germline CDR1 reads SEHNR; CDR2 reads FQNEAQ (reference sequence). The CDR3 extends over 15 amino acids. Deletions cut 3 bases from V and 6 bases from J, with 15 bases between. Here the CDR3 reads CASSLGQGRIQPQHF. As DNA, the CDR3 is TGTGCCAGCAGCTTGGGGCAGGGAAGGATTCAGCCCCAGCATTTT.

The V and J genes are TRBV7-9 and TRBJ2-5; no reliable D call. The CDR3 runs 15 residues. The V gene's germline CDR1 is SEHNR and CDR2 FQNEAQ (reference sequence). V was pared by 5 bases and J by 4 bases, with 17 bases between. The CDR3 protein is CASSPGTVVSETQYF. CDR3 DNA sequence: TGTGCCAGCAGCCCCGGAACAGTCGTTTCAGAGACCCAGTACTTC.

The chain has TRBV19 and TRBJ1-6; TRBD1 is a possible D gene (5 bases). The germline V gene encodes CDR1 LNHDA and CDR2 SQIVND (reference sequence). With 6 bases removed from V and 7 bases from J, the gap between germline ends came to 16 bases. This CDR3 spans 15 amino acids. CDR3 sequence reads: CASSLSGVENSPLHF. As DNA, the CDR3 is TGTGCCAGTAGCCTATCGGGGGTAGAGAATTCACCCCTCCACTTT.

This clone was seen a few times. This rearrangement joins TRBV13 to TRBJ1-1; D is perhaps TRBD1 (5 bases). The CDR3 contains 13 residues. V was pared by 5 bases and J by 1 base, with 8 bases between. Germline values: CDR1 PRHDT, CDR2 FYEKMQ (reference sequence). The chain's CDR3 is CASSLGGNTEAFF. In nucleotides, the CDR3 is TGTGCCAGCAGCCTGGGGGGGAACACTGAAGCTTTCTTT.

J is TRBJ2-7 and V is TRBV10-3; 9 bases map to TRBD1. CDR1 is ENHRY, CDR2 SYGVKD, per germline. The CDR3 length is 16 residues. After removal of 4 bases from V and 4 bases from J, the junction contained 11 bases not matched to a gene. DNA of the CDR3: TGTGCCATCAGTGCTTCCACCGGGACAGGGCTTTACGAGCAGTACTTC. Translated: CAISASTGTGLYEQYF.

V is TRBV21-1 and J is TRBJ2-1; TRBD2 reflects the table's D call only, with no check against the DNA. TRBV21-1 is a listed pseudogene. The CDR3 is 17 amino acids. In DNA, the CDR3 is TGTGCCAGCATCAAACCTTACCGGGTCCAGAACTACAATGAGCAGTTCTTC. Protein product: CASIKPYRVQNYNEQFF.

For the CDR3, the DNA is TGTGCCAGCAGTGACTCTTCCAGCGGGGGGGCCAATGAGCAGTTCTTC. Amino acids: CASSDSSSGGANEQFF. V usage is TRBV6-4 and J usage is TRBJ2-1; 10 nucleotides line up with TRBD2. The CDR3 sequence is 16 residues long. V was pared by 0 bases and J by 6 bases, with 5 bases of the junction left unmatched. CDR1 is MRHNA, CDR2 SNTAGT, per germline.

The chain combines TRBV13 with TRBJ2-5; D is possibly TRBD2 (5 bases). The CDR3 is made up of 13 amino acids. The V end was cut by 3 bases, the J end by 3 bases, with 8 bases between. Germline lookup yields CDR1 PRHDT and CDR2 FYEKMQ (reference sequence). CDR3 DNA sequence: TGTGCCAGCAGCTTGTTCGGGGAAGAGACCCAGTACTTC. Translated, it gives CASSLFGEETQYF.

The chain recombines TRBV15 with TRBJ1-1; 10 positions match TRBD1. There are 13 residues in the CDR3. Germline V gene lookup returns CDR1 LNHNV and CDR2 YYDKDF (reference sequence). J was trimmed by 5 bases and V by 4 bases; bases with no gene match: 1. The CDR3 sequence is CATSTDRGTEAFF. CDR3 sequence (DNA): TGTGCCACCAGCACGGACAGGGGGACTGAAGCTTTCTTT.

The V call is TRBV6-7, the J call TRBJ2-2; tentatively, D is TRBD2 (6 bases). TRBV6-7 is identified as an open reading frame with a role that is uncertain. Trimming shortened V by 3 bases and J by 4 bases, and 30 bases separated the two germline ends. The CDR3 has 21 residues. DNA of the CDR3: TGTGCCAGCAGTTATTGGTCAGCATGTCGGGACTTATCCGGTGGCACCGGGGAGCTGTTTTTT. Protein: CASSYWSACRDLSGGTGELFF.

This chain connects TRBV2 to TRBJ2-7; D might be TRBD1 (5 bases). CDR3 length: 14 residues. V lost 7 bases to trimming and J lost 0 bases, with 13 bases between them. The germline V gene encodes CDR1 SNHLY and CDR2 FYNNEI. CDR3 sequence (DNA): TGTGCCAGCATCCTCCTGACAGCCTCCTACGAGCAGTACTTC. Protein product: CASILLTASYEQYF.

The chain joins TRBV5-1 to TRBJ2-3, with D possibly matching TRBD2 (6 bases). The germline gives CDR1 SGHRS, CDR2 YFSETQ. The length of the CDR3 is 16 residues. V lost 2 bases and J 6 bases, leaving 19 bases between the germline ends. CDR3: CASSFGAGSTRDTQYF. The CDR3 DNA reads TGCGCCAGCAGCTTCGGGGCGGGGTCCACACGGGATACGCAGTATTTT.

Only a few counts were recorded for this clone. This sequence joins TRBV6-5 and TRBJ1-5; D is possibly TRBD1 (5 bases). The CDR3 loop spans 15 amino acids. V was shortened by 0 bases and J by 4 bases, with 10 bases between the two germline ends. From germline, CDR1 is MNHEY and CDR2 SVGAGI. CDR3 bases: TGTGCCAGCAGTTACTCGGTGTCAGGGAATCAGCCCCAGCATTTT. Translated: CASSYSVSGNQPQHF.

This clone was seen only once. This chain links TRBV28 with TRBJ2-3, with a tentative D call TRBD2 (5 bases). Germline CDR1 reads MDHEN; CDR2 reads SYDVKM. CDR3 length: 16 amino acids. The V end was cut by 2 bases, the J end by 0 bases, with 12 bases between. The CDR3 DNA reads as TGTGCCAGCAGTTTAAGTCGGGAATTAAGCACAGATACGCAGTATTTT. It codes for CASSLSRELSTDTQYF.

CDR3 region: CASSSTGSSYEQYF. The CDR3 DNA follows: TGCGCCAGCAGTTCTACAGGGAGCTCCTACGAGCAGTACTTC. This chain connects TRBV10-1 to TRBJ2-5; weak D call: TRBD1 (6 bases). The J call may be wrong; the DNA end is better matched by TRBJ2-7. The CDR3 is 14 amino acids. CDR1 WNHNN and CDR2 SYGVQD come from the germline V gene (reference sequence).

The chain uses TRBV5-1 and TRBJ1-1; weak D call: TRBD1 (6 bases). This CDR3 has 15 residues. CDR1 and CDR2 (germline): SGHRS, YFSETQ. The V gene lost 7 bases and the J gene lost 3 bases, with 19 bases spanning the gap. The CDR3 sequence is CASAIRGSGDTEAFF. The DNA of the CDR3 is TGCGCCAGCGCAATAAGGGGGAGCGGTGACACTGAAGCTTTCTTT.

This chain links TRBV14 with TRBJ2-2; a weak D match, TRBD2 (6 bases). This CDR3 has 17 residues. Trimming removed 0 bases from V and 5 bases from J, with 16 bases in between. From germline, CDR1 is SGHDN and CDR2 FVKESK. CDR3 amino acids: CASSQDGGWMGTGELFF. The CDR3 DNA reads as TGTGCCAGCAGCCAAGATGGAGGGTGGATGGGAACCGGGGAGCTGTTTTTT.

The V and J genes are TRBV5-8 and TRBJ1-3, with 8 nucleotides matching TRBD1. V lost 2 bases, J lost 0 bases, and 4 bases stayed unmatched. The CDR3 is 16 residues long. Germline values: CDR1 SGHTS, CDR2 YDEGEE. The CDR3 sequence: CASSLYRGVSGNTIYF. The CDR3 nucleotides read TGTGCCAGCAGCTTATACAGGGGGGTCTCTGGAAACACCATATATTTT.

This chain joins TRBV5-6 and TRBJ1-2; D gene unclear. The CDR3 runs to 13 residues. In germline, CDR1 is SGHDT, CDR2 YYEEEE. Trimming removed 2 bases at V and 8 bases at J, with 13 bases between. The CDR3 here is CASSFPSSQGYTF. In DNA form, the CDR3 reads TGTGCCAGCAGCTTCCCAAGTTCCCAGGGCTACACCTTC.

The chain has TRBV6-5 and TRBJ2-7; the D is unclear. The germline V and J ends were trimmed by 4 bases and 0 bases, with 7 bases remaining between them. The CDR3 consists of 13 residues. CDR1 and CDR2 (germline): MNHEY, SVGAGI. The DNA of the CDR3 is TGTGCCAGCAGTTCCGACACCTCCTACGAGCAGTACTTC. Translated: CASSSDTSYEQYF.

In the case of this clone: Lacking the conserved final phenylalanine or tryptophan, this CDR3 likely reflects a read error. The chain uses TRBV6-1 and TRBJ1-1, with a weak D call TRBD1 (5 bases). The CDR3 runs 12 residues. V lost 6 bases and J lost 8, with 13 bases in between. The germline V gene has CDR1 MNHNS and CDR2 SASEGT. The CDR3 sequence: CASSWRGGEAFL. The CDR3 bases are TGTGCCAGCAGCTGGCGGGGCGGAGAAGCTTTCCTT.

The CDR3 region has the DNA TGTGCCAGCAGTCCGACAAGCAATCAGCCCCAGCATTTT. Its protein product is CASSPTSNQPQHF. The gene calls are TRBV6-1 and TRBJ1-5; no definite D call. The CDR3 runs 13 residues. Trimming removed 5 bases from V and 1 base from J, with 6 bases in between. In germline, CDR1 is MNHNS, CDR2 SASEGT.